This record looks at one TCR beta chain sequence and its context. The data belong to a study of blood T cells in healthy people across ages. Study-wide context: Template-switching capture recovered about one barcoded beta molecule per two T cells.

With V trimmed by 5 bases and J by 4 bases, 6 bases remained unmatched. Germline-derived CDR1 and CDR2 are SEHNR and FQNEAQ (reference sequence). This CDR3 comprises 16 residues. PCR was performed a second time for about 6 to 11 cycles using a sample-barcoded 5' primer and a J-beta primer mix. Each single sample gave us at least 2.5 million CDR3-containing paired-end reads. TCRdb recomputed calls from the 5' RACE reads with MiXCR, one row per CDR3 protein. The data contain 750,000 to 1,000,000 distinct CDR3 sequences, approximately 32% of them singletons. They isolated at least 6 million PBMCs from each sample. Each sample yielded at least 6 micrograms of PBMC total RNA. In addition, the sample was reused for a study of T cells of mothers and their children.

The receptor was derived from a woman aged 40 to 50 in good health. What was sequenced was blood. V usage is TRBV7-9 and J usage is TRBJ2-1, with 12 positions matching TRBD2. The CDR3 DNA sequence: TGTGCCAGCAGCAAGTGGACTAGCGGGGATTACAATGAGCAGTTCTTC. This sequence encodes CASSKWTSGDYNEQFF.